The 7 T cell receptor beta chains given below trace back to one sample, sequenced in a study of beta chain features in type 1 diabetes. What was sequenced were expressed TCRB transcripts, since all of the isolated RNA had been reverse transcribed. This table comes from immunoSEQ multiplex PCR, and its TCRdb copy is limited to in-frame clones, with some not included. The data contain hundreds of thousands of clones, about 10% of them singletons. Sequencing was done on a sample of naive CD4+ T cells from blood. Receptor source: a woman aged 25 to 39 in good health.

This clone was seen a handful of times. The rearrangement uses TRBV19 and TRBJ2-7; 13 nucleotides line up with TRBD2. V lost 10 bases to trimming and J lost 6 bases; unmatched junction nucleotides: 9. Germline V gives CDR1 LNHDA, CDR2 SQIVND (reference sequence). This CDR3 is 14 amino acids long. CDR3 loop: CATRTSGRNGEQYF. CDR3 bases: TGTGCCACTAGGACTAGCGGGAGAAATGGCGAGCAGTACTTC.

This clone was seen a few times. The chain uses TRBV7-3 and TRBJ2-3, with D possibly matching TRBD2 (6 bases). CDR1 SGHTA and CDR2 FQGTGA come from the germline V gene. This CDR3 comprises 15 residues. V lost 3 bases to trimming and J lost 1 base, with 11 bases between them. The CDR3 DNA reads TGTGCCAGCAGCTTGGGGGGAGTACGCACAGATACGCAGTATTTT. Its translation is CASSLGGVRTDTQYF.

This clone was counted a few times. The chain uses TRBV4-3 and TRBJ2-3, with 9 positions matching TRBD2. CDR3 length: 16 amino acids. The germline gives CDR1 LGHNA, CDR2 YSLEER. The V gene end was trimmed by 0 bases and the J gene end by 6 bases; junction bases not matched to a gene: 7. CDR3 amino acids: CASSQDSSGRSDTQYF. The CDR3 DNA reads TGCGCCAGCAGCCAAGATTCGAGCGGGAGGTCCGATACGCAGTATTTT.

This clone appeared a few times. The chain combines TRBV28 with TRBJ1-1, with D hard to call. The CDR3 covers 13 residues. Looked up from germline, CDR1 is MDHEN and CDR2 is SYDVKM. V was pared by 3 bases and J by 8 bases, with 13 bases between. The CDR3 DNA reads TGTGCCAGCAGTTTTGGGAGCAACCGAGAAGCTTTCTTT. Encoded protein: CASSFGSNREAFF. The full variable domain, rest sourced from reference TRBV28 and TRBJ1-1, is DVKVTQSSRYLVKRTGEKVFLECVQDMDHENMFWYRQDPGLGLRLIYFSYDVKMKEKGDIPEGYSVSREKKERFSLILESASTNQTSMYLCASSFGSNREAFFGQGTRLTVV.

This clone came up a few times. The V gene is TRBV2, the J gene TRBJ2-7, with 8 nucleotides matching TRBD1. Looked up from germline, CDR1 is SNHLY and CDR2 is FYNNEI. The CDR3 covers 12 residues. The trim removed 6 bases at V and 5 bases at J, leaving 3 bases unmatched. The CDR3 DNA sequence: TGTGCCAGCAGCCTGACAGGGGACGAGCAGTACTTC. It is translated as CASSLTGDEQYF.

This clone was detected only a few times. J is TRBJ2-5 and V is TRBV7-9, with 10 bases fitting TRBD1. Germline V lookup: CDR1 SEHNR, CDR2 FQNEAQ (reference sequence). Trimming at V came to 4 bases and at J to 3 bases, leaving 5 bases not matched to a gene. This CDR3 spans 15 amino acids. In DNA form, the CDR3 reads TGTGCCAGCAGCTGGACCGGGACAGGGGAAGAGACCCAGTACTTC. This translates into CASSWTGTGEETQYF.

The chain is built from TRBV30 and TRBJ2-7, with TRBD2 identical over 9 bases. Germline loops: CDR1 GTSNPN, CDR2 SVGIG (reference sequence). J lost 12 bases, V lost 5 bases, and 8 bases had no gene match. The CDR3 runs 11 residues. The DNA of the CDR3 is TGTGCCTGGGAGGGTAAGCGGGAGGTGTACTTC. This translates into CAWEGKREVYF.